The clone carrying this T cell receptor beta chain came up a few times. Its antigen is unidentified. This record comes from a study of T cell repertoires in cytomegalovirus infection. TCRdb reanalysed the reads using MiXCR and keeps one entry per CDR3 protein. The sample has under 90,000 distinct CDR3 sequences, 20% to 25% seen once. This CDR3 has 14 residues. Looked up from germline, CDR1 is MGHRA and CDR2 is YSYEKL. The trim removed 4 bases at V and 6 bases at J, leaving 7 bases unmatched. This chain uses TRBV4-1 with TRBJ2-7; 9 bases are shared with TRBD1. This sequence originates from a human donor in good health (CMV status not recorded). Some clones in this sample may be carry-over from other donors' samples. Sequencing was carried out using PBMCs, sequenced either directly or after in vitro stimulation (not recorded which). CDR3 sequence: CASSPGQGSAEQYF. For the CDR3, the DNA is TGCGCCAGCAGCCCTGGACAGGGGTCGGCCGAGCAGTACTTC.